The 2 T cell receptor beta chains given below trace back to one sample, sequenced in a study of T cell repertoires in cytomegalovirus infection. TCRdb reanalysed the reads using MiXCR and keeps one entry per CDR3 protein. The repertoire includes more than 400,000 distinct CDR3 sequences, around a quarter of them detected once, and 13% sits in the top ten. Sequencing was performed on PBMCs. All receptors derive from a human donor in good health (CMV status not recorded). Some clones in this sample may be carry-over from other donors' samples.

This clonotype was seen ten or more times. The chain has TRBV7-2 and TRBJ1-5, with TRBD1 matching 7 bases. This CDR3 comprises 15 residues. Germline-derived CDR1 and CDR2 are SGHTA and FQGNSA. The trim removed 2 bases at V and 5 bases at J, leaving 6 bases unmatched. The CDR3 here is CASSLRQGFYQPQHF. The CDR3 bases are TGTGCCAGCAGCTTAAGACAGGGTTTCTATCAGCCCCAGCATTTT.

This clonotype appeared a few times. CDR3 sequence (DNA): TGTGCCAGCAGTTACTCCCGTGGAGGGGTTGGCGGCTACACCTTC. Translation gives CASSYSRGGVGGYTF. V and J are TRBV6-5 and TRBJ1-2; maybe TRBD1 (5 bases). Germline values: CDR1 MNHEY, CDR2 SVGAGI. The CDR3 extends over 15 amino acids. Trimming pared 0 bases from V and 8 bases from J, leaving 16 bases between.